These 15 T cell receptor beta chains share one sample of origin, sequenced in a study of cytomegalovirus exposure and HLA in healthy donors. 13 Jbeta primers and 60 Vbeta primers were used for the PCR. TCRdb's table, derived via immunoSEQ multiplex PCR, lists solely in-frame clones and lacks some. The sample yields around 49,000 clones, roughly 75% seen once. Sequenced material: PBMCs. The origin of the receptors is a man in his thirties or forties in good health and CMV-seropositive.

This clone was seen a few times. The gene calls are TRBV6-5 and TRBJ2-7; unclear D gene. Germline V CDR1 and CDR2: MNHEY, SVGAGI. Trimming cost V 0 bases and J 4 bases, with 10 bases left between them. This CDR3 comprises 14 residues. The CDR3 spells CASSYSKNSYEQYF. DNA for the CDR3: TGTGCCAGCAGTTACTCGAAAAACAGTTACGAGCAGTACTTC.

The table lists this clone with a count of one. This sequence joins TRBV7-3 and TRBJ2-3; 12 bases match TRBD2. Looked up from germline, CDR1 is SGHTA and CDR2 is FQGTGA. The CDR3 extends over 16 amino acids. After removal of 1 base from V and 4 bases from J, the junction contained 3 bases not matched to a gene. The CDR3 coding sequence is TGTGCCAGCAGCTTAAGGCCTAGCGGGGGGGCAGATACGCAGTATTTT. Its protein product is CASSLRPSGGADTQYF.

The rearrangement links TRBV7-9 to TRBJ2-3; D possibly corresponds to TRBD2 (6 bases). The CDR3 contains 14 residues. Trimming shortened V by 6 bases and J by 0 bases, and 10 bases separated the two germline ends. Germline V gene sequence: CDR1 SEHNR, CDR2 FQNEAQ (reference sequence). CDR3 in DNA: TGTGCCAGCAGACCGGGACTTAGCACAGATACGCAGTATTTT. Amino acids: CASRPGLSTDTQYF.

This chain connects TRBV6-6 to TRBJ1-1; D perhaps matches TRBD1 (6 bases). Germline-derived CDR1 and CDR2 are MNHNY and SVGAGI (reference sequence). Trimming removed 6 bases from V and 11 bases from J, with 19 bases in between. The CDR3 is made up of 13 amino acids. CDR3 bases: TGTGCCAGCAGAAGGAGGACAGCCCCTGGGGCTTTCTTT. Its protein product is CASRRRTAPGAFF.

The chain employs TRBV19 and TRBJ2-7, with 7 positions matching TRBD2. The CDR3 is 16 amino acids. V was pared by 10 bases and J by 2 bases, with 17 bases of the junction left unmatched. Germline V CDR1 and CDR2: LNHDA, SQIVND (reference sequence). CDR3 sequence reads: CATRVTRASGTYEQYF. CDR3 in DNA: TGTGCCACCCGGGTAACGCGGGCTAGCGGCACCTACGAGCAGTACTTC. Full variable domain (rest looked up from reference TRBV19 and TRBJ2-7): DGGITQSPKYLFRKEGQNVTLSCEQNLNHDAMYWYRQDPGQGLRLIYYSQIVNDFQKGDIAEGYSVSREKKESFPLTVTSAQKNPTAFYLCATRVTRASGTYEQYFGPGTRLTVT.

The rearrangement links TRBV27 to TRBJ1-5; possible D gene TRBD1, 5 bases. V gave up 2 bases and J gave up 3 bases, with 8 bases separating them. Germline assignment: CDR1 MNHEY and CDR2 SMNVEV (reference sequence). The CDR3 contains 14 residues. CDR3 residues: CASSLGAPNQPQHF. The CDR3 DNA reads TGTGCCAGCAGTTTAGGGGCGCCCAATCAGCCCCAGCATTTT.

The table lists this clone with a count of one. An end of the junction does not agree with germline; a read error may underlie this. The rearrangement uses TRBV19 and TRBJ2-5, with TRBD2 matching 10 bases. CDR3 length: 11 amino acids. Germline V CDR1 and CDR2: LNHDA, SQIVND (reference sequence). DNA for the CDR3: TGTGCCAGTAGTAATAGCGGGGGGTCCCACTTC. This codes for CASSNSGGSHF.

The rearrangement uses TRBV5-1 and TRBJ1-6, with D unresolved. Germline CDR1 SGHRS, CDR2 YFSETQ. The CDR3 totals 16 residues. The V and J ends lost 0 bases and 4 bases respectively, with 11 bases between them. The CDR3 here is CASSLGGSDYNSPLHF. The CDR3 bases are TGCGCCAGCAGCTTGGGTGGGAGCGATTATAATTCACCCCTCCACTTT.

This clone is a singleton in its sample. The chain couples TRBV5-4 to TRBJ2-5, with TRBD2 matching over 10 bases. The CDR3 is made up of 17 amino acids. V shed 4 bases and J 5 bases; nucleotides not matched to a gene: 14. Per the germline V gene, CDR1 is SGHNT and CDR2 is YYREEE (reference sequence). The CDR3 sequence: CASSPMHSGGNSETQYF. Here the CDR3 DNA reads TGTGCCAGCAGCCCAATGCATAGCGGGGGGAATTCGGAGACCCAGTACTTC.

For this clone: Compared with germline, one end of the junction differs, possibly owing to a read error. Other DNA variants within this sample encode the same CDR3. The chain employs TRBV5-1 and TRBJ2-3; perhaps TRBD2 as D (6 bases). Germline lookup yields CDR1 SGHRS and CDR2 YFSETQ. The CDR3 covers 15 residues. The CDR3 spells CASSLELETGTPGDF. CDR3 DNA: TGCGCCAGCAGCTTGGAGCTTGAAACCGGGACTCCCGGGGATTTT.

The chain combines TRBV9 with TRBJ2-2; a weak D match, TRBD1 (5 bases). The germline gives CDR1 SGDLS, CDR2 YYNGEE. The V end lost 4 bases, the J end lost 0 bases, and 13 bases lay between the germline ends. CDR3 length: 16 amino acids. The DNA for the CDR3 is TGTGCCAGCAGCCGAGGACATTCAGCGAACACCGGGGAGCTGTTTTTT. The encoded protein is CASSRGHSANTGELFF.

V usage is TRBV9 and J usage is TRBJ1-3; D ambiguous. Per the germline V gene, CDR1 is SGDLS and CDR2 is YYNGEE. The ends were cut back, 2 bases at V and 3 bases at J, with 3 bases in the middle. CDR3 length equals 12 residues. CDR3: CASSVYGNTIYF. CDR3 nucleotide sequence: TGTGCCAGCAGCGTCTATGGAAACACCATATATTTT. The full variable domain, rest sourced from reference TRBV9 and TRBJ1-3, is DSGVTQTPKHLITATGQRVTLRCSPRSGDLSVYWYQQSLDQGLQFLIQYYNGEERAKGNILERFSAQQFPDLHSELNLSSLELGDSALYFCASSVYGNTIYFGEGSWLTVV.

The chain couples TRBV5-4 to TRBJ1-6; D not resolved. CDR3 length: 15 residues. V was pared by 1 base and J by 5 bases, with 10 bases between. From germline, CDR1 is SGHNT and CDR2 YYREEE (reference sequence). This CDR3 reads CASSLFAQDNSPLHF. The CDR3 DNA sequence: TGTGCCAGCAGCTTGTTCGCGCAGGATAATTCACCCCTCCACTTT.

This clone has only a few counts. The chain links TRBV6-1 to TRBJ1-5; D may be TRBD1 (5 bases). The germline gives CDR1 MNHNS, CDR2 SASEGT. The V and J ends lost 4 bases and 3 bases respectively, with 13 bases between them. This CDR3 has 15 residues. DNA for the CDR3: TGTGCCAGCAGTGTTGTGACAGCCTTCAATCAGCCCCAGCATTTT. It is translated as CASSVVTAFNQPQHF.

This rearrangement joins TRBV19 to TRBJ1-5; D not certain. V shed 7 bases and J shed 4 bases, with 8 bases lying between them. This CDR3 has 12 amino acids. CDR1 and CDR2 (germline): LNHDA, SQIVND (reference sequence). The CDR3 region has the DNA TGTGCCAGTATGCGGAAAAATCAGCCCCAGCATTTT. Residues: CASMRKNQPQHF. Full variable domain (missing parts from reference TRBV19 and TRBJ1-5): DGGITQSPKYLFRKEGQNVTLSCEQNLNHDAMYWYRQDPGQGLRLIYYSQIVNDFQKGDIAEGYSVSREKKESFPLTVTSAQKNPTAFYLCASMRKNQPQHFGDGTRLSIL.